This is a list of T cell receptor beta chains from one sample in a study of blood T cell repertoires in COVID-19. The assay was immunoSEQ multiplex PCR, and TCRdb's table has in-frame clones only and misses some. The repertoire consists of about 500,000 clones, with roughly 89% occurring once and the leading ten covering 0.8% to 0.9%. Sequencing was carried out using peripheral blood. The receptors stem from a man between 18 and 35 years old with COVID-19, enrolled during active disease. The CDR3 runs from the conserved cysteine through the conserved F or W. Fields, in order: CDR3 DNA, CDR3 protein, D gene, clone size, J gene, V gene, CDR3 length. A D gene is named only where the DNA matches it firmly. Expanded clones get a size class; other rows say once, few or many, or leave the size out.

cdr3_nt: TGTGCCAGTAAGGGTTCGGGGGGCTCTGAAGCTTTCTTT; cdr3_aa: CASKGSGGSEAFF; d_call: -; clone_size: -; j_call: TRBJ1-1; v_call: TRBV19; cdr3_length: 13
cdr3_nt: TGTGCCACCAGCAGAGAACTAGCGGGGGTGGTACTAGCCAAAAACATTCAGTACTTC; cdr3_aa: CATSRELAGVVLAKNIQYF; d_call: TRBD2; clone_size: -; j_call: TRBJ2-4; v_call: TRBV15; cdr3_length: 19
cdr3_nt: TGTGCCAGCAGGACTAGCGGGAGGGCAGGGACCGGGGAGCTGTTTTTT; cdr3_aa: CASRTSGRAGTGELFF; d_call: TRBD2; clone_size: -; j_call: TRBJ2-2; v_call: TRBV3-1/TRBV3-2; cdr3_length: 16
cdr3_nt: TGTGCCAGCAGCCTGCCCGGGACAGCTTTCTACGAGCAGTACTTC; cdr3_aa: CASSLPGTAFYEQYF; d_call: TRBD1; clone_size: once; j_call: TRBJ2-7; v_call: TRBV11-2; cdr3_length: 15
cdr3_nt: TGTGCCAGCAGTCCGAGCTGGCAGGGGTCCGAGCAGTACTTC; cdr3_aa: CASSPSWQGSEQYF; d_call: -; clone_size: -; j_call: TRBJ2-7; v_call: TRBV27; cdr3_length: 14
cdr3_nt: TGTGCCTGGGATGTGGACAGTCTAGGGCTGAACACTGAAGCTTTCTTT; cdr3_aa: CAWDVDSLGLNTEAFF; d_call: -; clone_size: -; j_call: TRBJ1-1; v_call: TRBV30; cdr3_length: 16
cdr3_nt: TGCAGCGTTGACCCCGGGACTAGCGGGATTTGGAGTGAGCAGTTCTTC; cdr3_aa: CSVDPGTSGIWSEQFF; d_call: TRBD2; clone_size: -; j_call: TRBJ2-1; v_call: TRBV29-1; cdr3_length: 16
cdr3_nt: TGTGCCAGCAGTAGGACAGGGCGGGTCTACTACACCTTC; cdr3_aa: CASSRTGRVYYTF; d_call: -; clone_size: -; j_call: TRBJ1-2; v_call: TRBV21-1; cdr3_length: 13
cdr3_nt: TGTGCCAGCAGCTCGAACAGGGACTACGAGCAGTACTTC; cdr3_aa: CASSSNRDYEQYF; d_call: -; clone_size: once; j_call: TRBJ2-7; v_call: TRBV4-2; cdr3_length: 13
cdr3_nt: TGTGCCAGCAGCTTGGGCCCGGACAGGGACTCCTACGAGCAGTACTTC; cdr3_aa: CASSLGPDRDSYEQYF; d_call: TRBD1; clone_size: -; j_call: TRBJ2-7; v_call: TRBV5-5; cdr3_length: 16
cdr3_nt: TGTGCCAGCAGCCCATTGATAAGCGGCGATGAGCAGTTCTTC; cdr3_aa: CASSPLISGDEQFF; d_call: -; clone_size: once; j_call: TRBJ2-1; v_call: TRBV7-8; cdr3_length: 14
cdr3_nt: TGTGCCTGGAGTGTAACTCGGACAGCCCGGGGTAATTCACCCCTCCACTTT; cdr3_aa: CAWSVTRTARGNSPLHF; d_call: -; clone_size: -; j_call: TRBJ1-6; v_call: TRBV30; cdr3_length: 17
cdr3_nt: TGTGCCACCAGCAGAGTCAGAGGCCAAGAGACCCAGTACTTC; cdr3_aa: CATSRVRGQETQYF; d_call: -; clone_size: -; j_call: TRBJ2-5; v_call: TRBV15; cdr3_length: 14
cdr3_nt: TGTGCCAGCAGTGGGGGACAGGGCAATTCACCCCTCCACTTT; cdr3_aa: CASSGGQGNSPLHF; d_call: TRBD1; clone_size: -; j_call: TRBJ1-6; v_call: TRBV27; cdr3_length: 14
cdr3_nt: TGTGCCAGCTCACCAACAAGTACCTACGAGCAGTACTTC; cdr3_aa: CASSPTSTYEQYF; d_call: -; clone_size: -; j_call: TRBJ2-7; v_call: TRBV18; cdr3_length: 13
cdr3_nt: TGTGCCAGCAGCGTAGGGCCTGACACTGAAGCTTTCTTT; cdr3_aa: CASSVGPDTEAFF; d_call: -; clone_size: -; j_call: TRBJ1-1; v_call: TRBV9; cdr3_length: 13
cdr3_nt: TGTGCCAGCAGTGAGCCCGGGACTAGCGGGGACTATGAGCAGTTCTTC; cdr3_aa: CASSEPGTSGDYEQFF; d_call: TRBD2; clone_size: -; j_call: TRBJ2-1; v_call: TRBV6-1; cdr3_length: 16
cdr3_nt: TGTGCCAGCAGCCAAGGTTTAGGTGGGAGCAGCTACGAGCAGTACTTC; cdr3_aa: CASSQGLGGSSYEQYF; d_call: -; clone_size: -; j_call: TRBJ2-7; v_call: TRBV3-1/TRBV3-2; cdr3_length: 16
cdr3_nt: TGTGCCAGCAGCGTTGGGTTCGACGATTCGGGTTCACCCCTCCACTTT; cdr3_aa: CASSVGFDDSGSPLHF; d_call: -; clone_size: -; j_call: TRBJ1-6; v_call: TRBV7-9; cdr3_length: 16
cdr3_nt: TGTGCCAGTAGTACCCACAGGGGAGGATCCTATAATTCACCCCTCCACTTT; cdr3_aa: CASSTHRGGSYNSPLHF; d_call: TRBD1; clone_size: -; j_call: TRBJ1-6; v_call: TRBV19; cdr3_length: 17
cdr3_nt: TGTGCCAGCAGCTTAAGTGAAGAGGATGGCTACACCTTC; cdr3_aa: CASSLSEEDGYTF; d_call: -; clone_size: -; j_call: TRBJ1-2; v_call: TRBV7-8; cdr3_length: 13
cdr3_nt: TGCGCCAGCAGCCAGTGGGAGGAGGACAATGAGCAGTTCTTC; cdr3_aa: CASSQWEEDNEQFF; d_call: -; clone_size: -; j_call: TRBJ2-1; v_call: TRBV4-1; cdr3_length: 14
cdr3_nt: TGTGCCAGTCAACAGGGCCGGGGTAATTCACCCCTCCACTTT; cdr3_aa: CASQQGRGNSPLHF; d_call: -; clone_size: once; j_call: TRBJ1-6; v_call: TRBV3-1/TRBV3-2; cdr3_length: 14
cdr3_nt: TGTGCCAGCAGTGAAGCGCTTCGGGCAGGGCATGGCTCACTCACTGAAGCTTTCTTT; cdr3_aa: CASSEALRAGHGSLTEAFF; d_call: -; clone_size: -; j_call: TRBJ1-1; v_call: TRBV2; cdr3_length: 19
cdr3_nt: TGTGCCAGTAGTTCCTACACGAAAATCCGGGGAATGAACACTGAAGCTTTCTTT; cdr3_aa: CASSSYTKIRGMNTEAFF; d_call: -; clone_size: -; j_call: TRBJ1-1; v_call: TRBV19; cdr3_length: 18
cdr3_nt: TGCGCCAGCAGCTTGGCCGGGGACAGTTTCTACGAGCAGTACTTC; cdr3_aa: CASSLAGDSFYEQYF; d_call: TRBD1; clone_size: -; j_call: TRBJ2-7; v_call: TRBV5-1; cdr3_length: 15
cdr3_nt: TGTGCCAGCAGCTTTCGGGTCTCCTACAATGAGCAGTTCTTC; cdr3_aa: CASSFRVSYNEQFF; d_call: -; clone_size: -; j_call: TRBJ2-1; v_call: TRBV5-6; cdr3_length: 14